This T cell receptor (beta chain) was captured in a study of T-cell reconstitution after alpha-beta-depleted transplantation in children. This CDR3 has 14 amino acids. Germline CDR1 SGHNT, CDR2 YENEEA. With V trimmed by 5 bases and J by 2 bases, 6 bases remained unmatched. Library preparation (for TCRbeta) was performed with unique molecular identifiers. TCRdb processed the PCR reads anew with MiXCR; each CDR3 protein has one entry. Among 280,000 or so distinct CDR3 sequences listed, 11% were seen once. There are a few counts of this clonotype. J is TRBJ2-7 and V is TRBV11-3; 7 bases align to TRBD2. The material was peripheral blood, obtained 180 days after TCRalphabeta/CD19-depleted stem cell transplant. This clonotype originated in a male patient between 2 and 10 years old who had a stem cell transplant for chronic granulomatous disease, so the T cells may come from the graft donor. DNA of the CDR3: TGTGCCAGCAGCCCCGGGACTAACCCCTACGAGCAGTACTTC. Protein sequence: CASSPGTNPYEQYF.